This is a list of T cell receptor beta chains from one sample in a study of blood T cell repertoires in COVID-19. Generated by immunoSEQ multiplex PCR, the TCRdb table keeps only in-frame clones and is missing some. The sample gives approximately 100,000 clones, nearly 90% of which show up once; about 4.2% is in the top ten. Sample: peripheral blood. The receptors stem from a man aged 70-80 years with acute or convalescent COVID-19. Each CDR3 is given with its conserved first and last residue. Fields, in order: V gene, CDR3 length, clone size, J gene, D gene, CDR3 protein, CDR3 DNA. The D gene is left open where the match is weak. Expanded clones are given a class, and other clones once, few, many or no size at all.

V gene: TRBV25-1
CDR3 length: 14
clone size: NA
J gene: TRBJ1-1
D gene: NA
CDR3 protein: CASREDNKNTEAFF
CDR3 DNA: TGTGCCAGCCGAGAGGACAACAAGAACACTGAAGCTTTCTTT

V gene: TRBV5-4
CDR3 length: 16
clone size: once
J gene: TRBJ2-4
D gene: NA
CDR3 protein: CASSLFRAAGKNIQYF
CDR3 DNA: TGTGCCAGCAGCTTATTCAGGGCCGCTGGCAAAAACATTCAGTACTTC

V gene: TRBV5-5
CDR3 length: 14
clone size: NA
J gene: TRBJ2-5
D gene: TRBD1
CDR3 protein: CASSWTGDAETQYF
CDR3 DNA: TGTGCCAGCAGCTGGACAGGGGATGCGGAGACCCAGTACTTC

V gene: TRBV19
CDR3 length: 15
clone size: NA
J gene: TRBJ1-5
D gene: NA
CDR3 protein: CASREFIGQNQPQHF
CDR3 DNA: TGTGCCAGTAGAGAGTTTATAGGACAGAATCAGCCCCAGCATTTT

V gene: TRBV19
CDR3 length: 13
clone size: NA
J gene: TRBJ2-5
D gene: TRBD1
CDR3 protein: CASSKDREETQYF
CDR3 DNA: TGTGCCAGTAGCAAGGACAGGGAAGAGACCCAGTACTTC

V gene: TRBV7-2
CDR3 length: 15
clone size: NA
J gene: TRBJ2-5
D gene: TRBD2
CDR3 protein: CASSLRGGVGETQYF
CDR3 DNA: TGTGCCAGCAGCTTACGCGGGGGGGTTGGAGAGACCCAGTACTTC

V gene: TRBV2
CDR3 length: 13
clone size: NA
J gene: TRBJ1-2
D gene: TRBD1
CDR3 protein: CASSRQGDYGYTF
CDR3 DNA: TGTGCCAGCAGTAGACAGGGTGACTATGGCTACACCTTC

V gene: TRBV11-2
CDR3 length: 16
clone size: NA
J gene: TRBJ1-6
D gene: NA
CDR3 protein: CASSLEGLMGNSPLHF
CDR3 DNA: TGTGCCAGCAGCTTAGAGGGTTTGATGGGCAATTCACCCCTCCACTTT

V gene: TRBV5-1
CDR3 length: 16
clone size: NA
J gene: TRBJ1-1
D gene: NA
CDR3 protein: CASSLGGSSLNTEAFF
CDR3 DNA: TGCGCCAGCAGCTTGGGCGGATCATCCCTGAACACTGAAGCTTTCTTT

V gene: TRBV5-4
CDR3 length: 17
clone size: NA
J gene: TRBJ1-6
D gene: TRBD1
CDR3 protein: CASRPRTGGKYNSPLHF
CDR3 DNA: TGTGCCAGCAGACCCCGGACAGGGGGCAAATATAATTCACCCCTCCACTTT

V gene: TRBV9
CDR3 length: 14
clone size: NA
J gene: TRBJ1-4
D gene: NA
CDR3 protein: CASSGGVGGEKLFF
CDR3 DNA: TGTGCCAGCAGCGGAGGAGTAGGGGGTGAAAAACTGTTTTTT

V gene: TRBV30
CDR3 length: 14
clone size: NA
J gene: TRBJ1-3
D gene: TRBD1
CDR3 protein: CAILDRAGGNTIYF
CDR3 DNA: TGTGCCATTTTGGACAGGGCGGGTGGAAACACCATATATTTT

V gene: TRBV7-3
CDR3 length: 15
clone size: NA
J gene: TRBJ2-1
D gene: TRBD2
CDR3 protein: CASSTSSGLYNEQFF
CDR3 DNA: TGTGCCAGCAGCACCTCTAGCGGGTTGTACAATGAGCAGTTCTTC

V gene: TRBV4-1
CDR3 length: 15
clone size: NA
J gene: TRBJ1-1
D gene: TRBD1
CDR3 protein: CASSLWTGGNTEAFF
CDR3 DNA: TGCGCCAGCAGCCTATGGACAGGGGGGAACACTGAAGCTTTCTTT

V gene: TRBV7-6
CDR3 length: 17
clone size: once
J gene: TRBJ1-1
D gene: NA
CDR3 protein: CASSPGVGGAPNTEAFF
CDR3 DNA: TGTGCCAGCAGCCCGGGGGTCGGAGGGGCTCCGAACACTGAAGCTTTCTTT

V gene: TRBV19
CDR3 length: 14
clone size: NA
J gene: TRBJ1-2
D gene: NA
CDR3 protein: CASSDPSSNYGYTF
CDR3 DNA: TGTGCCAGCTCCGACCCTAGTAGTAACTATGGCTACACCTTC

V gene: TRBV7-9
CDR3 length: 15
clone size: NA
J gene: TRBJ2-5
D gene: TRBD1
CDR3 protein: CASSLGQVTQETQYF
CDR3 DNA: TGTGCCAGCAGCTTGGGACAGGTAACCCAAGAGACCCAGTACTTC

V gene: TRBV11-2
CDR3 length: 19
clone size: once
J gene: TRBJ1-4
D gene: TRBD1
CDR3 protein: CASSSRGGQGALASEKLFF
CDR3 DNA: TGTGCCAGCAGCTCCCGAGGGGGACAGGGGGCATTGGCGAGTGAAAAACTGTTTTTT

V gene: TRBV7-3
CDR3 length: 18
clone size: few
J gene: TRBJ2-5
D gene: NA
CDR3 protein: CASSRTQSTGGLQETQYF
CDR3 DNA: TGTGCCAGCAGCCGAACCCAATCCACGGGGGGCCTCCAAGAGACCCAGTACTTC

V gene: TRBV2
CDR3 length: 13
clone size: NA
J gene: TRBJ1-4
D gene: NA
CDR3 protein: CASSTDGDEKLFF
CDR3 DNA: TGTGCCAGCAGTACGGATGGAGATGAAAAACTGTTTTTT

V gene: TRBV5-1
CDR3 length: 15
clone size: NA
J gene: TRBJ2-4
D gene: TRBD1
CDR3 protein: CASSPRGQGENIQYF
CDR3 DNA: TGCGCCAGCAGCCCGAGGGGACAGGGCGAAAACATTCAGTACTTC

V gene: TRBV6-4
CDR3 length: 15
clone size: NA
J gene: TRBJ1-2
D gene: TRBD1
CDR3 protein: CASVDGTGAPDGYTF
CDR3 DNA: TGTGCCAGCGTAGACGGGACAGGGGCCCCGGATGGCTACACCTTC

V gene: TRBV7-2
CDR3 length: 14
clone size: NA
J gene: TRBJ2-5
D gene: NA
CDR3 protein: CASSLVTGQETQYF
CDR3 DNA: TGTGCCAGCAGCTTAGTGACGGGTCAAGAGACCCAGTACTTC

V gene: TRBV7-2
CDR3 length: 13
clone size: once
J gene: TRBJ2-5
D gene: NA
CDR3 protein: CASSLDPQETQYF
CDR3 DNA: TGTGCCAGCAGCTTAGATCCTCAAGAGACCCAGTACTTC

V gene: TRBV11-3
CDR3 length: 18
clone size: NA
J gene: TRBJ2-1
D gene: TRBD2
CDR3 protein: CASSQAWSSGGEGTEQFF
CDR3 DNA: TGTGCCAGCAGCCAAGCCTGGTCTAGCGGGGGGGAAGGTACTGAGCAGTTCTTC

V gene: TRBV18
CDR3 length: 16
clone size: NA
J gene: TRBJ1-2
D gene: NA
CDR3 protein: CASSPEVRDTNYGYTF
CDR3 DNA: TGTGCCAGCTCACCCGAGGTCAGGGATACTAACTATGGCTACACCTTC

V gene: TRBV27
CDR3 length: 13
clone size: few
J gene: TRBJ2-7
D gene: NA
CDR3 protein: CASSLRGAYEQYF
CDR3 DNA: TGTGCCAGCAGTTTAAGAGGAGCCTACGAGCAGTACTTC

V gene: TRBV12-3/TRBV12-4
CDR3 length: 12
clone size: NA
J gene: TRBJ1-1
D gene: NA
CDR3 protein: CASSFQGFGAFF
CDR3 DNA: TGTGCCAGCAGTTTCCAGGGATTCGGAGCTTTCTTT

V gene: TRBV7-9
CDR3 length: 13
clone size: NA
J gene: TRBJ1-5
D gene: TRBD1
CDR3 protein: CASSGQGNQPQHF
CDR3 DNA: TGTGCCAGCAGCGGACAGGGCAATCAGCCCCAGCATTTT

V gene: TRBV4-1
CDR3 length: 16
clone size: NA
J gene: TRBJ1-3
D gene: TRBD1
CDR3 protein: CASSQYDRGFGNTIYF
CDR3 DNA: TGCGCCAGCAGCCAGTATGACAGGGGGTTTGGAAACACCATATATTTT

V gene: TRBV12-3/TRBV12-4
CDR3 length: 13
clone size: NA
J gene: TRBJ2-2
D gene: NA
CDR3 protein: CASSFQYTGELFF
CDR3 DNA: TGTGCCAGCAGTTTTCAGTACACCGGGGAGCTGTTTTTT

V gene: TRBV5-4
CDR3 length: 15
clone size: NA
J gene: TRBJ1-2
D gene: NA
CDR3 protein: CASSLPFDRSYGYTF
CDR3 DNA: TGTGCCAGCAGCTTACCCTTCGACAGGAGCTATGGCTACACCTTC

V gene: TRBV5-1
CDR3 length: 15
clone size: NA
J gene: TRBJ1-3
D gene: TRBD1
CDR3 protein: CASSSTGGEGNTIYF
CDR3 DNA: TGCGCCAGCAGCTCGACAGGGGGCGAGGGAAACACCATATATTTT

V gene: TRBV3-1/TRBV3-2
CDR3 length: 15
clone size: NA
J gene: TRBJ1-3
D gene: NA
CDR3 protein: CASSQRQGSGNTIYF
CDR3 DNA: TGTGCCAGCAGCCAGCGCCAGGGTAGTGGAAACACCATATATTTT